This T cell receptor beta chain derives from a study of long-term antiretroviral therapy in people with HIV. Study-level findings and limits: Gathering of blood took place between 2004 and 2017, possibly under older ART regimens. The data indicate that diversity increased after ART but remained below transplant donor controls.

At the survey level, the v3.0 immunoSEQ assay was run. Produced via immunoSEQ multiplex PCR; TCRdb's table is partial and in-frame only. This sample has 30,000 to 40,000 clones, with around four fifths found just once. Worth noting for this clone: Its antigen is undetermined.

The starting material was unsorted PBMCs, obtained 0.4 years before starting antiretroviral therapy. This sequence was found in a man younger than 35 with HIV.

The CDR3 reads CASSEWAGSGNTIYF. CDR3 DNA sequence: TGTGCCAGCAGTGAATGGGCGGGCTCTGGAAACACCATATATTTT. The chain is built from TRBV2 and TRBJ1-3, with D unclear. Germline V gene lookup returns CDR1 SNHLY and CDR2 FYNNEI. The CDR3 sequence is 15 residues long. V was trimmed by 2 bases and J by 0 bases, leaving 8 bases between them.